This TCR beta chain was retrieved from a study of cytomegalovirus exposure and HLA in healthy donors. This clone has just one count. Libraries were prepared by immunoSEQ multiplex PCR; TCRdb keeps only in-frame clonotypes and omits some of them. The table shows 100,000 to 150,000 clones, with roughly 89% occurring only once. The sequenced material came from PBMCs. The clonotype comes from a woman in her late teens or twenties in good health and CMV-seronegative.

The DNA of the CDR3 is TGTGCCACCAGCAAGGAGAGACAGCTGCCCACAGATACGCAGTATTTT. As protein: CATSKERQLPTDTQYF. V is TRBV15 and J is TRBJ2-3; tentatively, D is TRBD1 (5 bases). The V end lost 4 bases, the J end lost 2 bases, and 16 bases lay between the germline ends. The length of the CDR3 is 16 residues. The germline gives CDR1 LNHNV, CDR2 YYDKDF (reference sequence).